This is a list of T cell receptor beta chains from one sample in a study of regulatory T cells in long-lasting Graves disease. MiXCR, run by TCRdb on the multiplex PCR reads, gives a single entry per CDR3 protein. The sample comprises roughly 420,000 distinct CDR3 sequences, about 16% of which are singletons, and 9.5% to 12% rests with the top ten. These data also formed part of another study, on T cells in Graves' hyperthyroidism and ophthalmopathy.

The sample here was peripheral blood mononuclear cells (PBMCs), taken at new diagnosis, from a patient treated with antithyroid drugs. Receptors originate from a woman aged 30 to 39 with Graves disease. Both conserved end residues are part of each CDR3. The D gene is left open where the match is weak. Size is omitted from some rows. Given values are once, few, many or a class for expanded clones.

j_gene: TRBJ2-1; v_gene: TRBV5-1; abundance: .; d_gene: .; CDR3aa: CASTPREAGYNEQFF; CDR3nt: TGCGCCAGCACCCCGAGGGAGGCAGGGTACAATGAGCAGTTCTTC
j_gene: TRBJ2-1; v_gene: TRBV9; abundance: .; d_gene: TRBD1; CDR3aa: CASSPGTGGAYEQFF; CDR3nt: TGTGCCAGCAGCCCTGGGACAGGGGGGGCGTATGAGCAGTTCTTC
j_gene: TRBJ1-1; v_gene: TRBV10-3; abundance: many; d_gene: .; CDR3aa: CAISSAGNEAFF; CDR3nt: TGTGCCATCAGTTCAGCTGGGAATGAAGCTTTCTTT
j_gene: TRBJ1-4; v_gene: TRBV29-1; abundance: .; d_gene: .; CDR3aa: CSVIGINEKLFF; CDR3nt: TGCAGCGTTATCGGCATTAATGAAAAACTGTTTTTT
j_gene: TRBJ1-4; v_gene: TRBV3-1; abundance: many; d_gene: .; CDR3aa: CASSQGWAQGANEKLFF; CDR3nt: TGTGCCAGCAGCCAAGGCTGGGCCCAGGGCGCTAATGAAAAACTGTTTTTT
j_gene: TRBJ2-4; v_gene: TRBV28; abundance: .; d_gene: .; CDR3aa: CASNPQPLAKNIQYF; CDR3nt: TGTGCCAGCAACCCGCAGCCCTTAGCCAAAAACATTCAGTACTTC
j_gene: TRBJ2-5; v_gene: TRBV28; abundance: many; d_gene: TRBD2; CDR3aa: CASSHLAGQETQYF; CDR3nt: TGTGCCAGCAGCCACCTAGCGGGACAAGAGACCCAGTACTTC
j_gene: TRBJ2-7; v_gene: TRBV7-9; abundance: many; d_gene: TRBD2; CDR3aa: CASSLTLAGRESYEQYF; CDR3nt: TGTGCCAGCAGCTTAACACTAGCGGGCCGAGAATCCTACGAGCAGTACTTC
j_gene: TRBJ2-5; v_gene: TRBV18; abundance: many; d_gene: TRBD2; CDR3aa: CASSPPSLAGVEETQYF; CDR3nt: TGTGCCAGCTCACCACCCTCCCTAGCGGGAGTAGAAGAGACCCAGTACTTC
j_gene: TRBJ1-1; v_gene: TRBV27; abundance: .; d_gene: .; CDR3aa: CARKGGEQGNTEAFF; CDR3nt: TGTGCCCGCAAGGGGGGGGAACAGGGAAACACTGAAGCTTTCTTT